Each of the 8 T cell receptor beta chains below was sequenced from the same sample in a study of blood T cell repertoires in COVID-19. Clones were read by immunoSEQ multiplex PCR, and TCRdb kept only the in-frame ones, dropping some. This sample carries around 130,000 clones, 85% to 90% of them seen once, and the ten largest clones take under 5%. What was sequenced was peripheral blood. Receptors originate from a man in his sixties with acute or convalescent COVID-19.

The rearrangement joins TRBV4-1 to TRBJ2-7, with a possible D match to TRBD1 (6 bases). Germline-derived CDR1 and CDR2 are MGHRA and YSYEKL. The CDR3 sequence is 16 residues long. With 2 bases removed from V and 2 bases from J, the gap between germline ends came to 16 bases. The CDR3 region has the DNA TGCGCCAGCAGCCAATCCCCCTGGACAGCCCCCTACGAGCAGTACTTC. Translated: CASSQSPWTAPYEQYF.

CDR3 region: CATSRDRGQGNTEAFF. DNA for the CDR3: TGTGCCACCAGCAGAGATAGGGGACAGGGGAACACTGAAGCTTTCTTT. This chain links TRBV15 with TRBJ1-1; 9 positions agree with TRBD1. CDR1 LNHNV and CDR2 YYDKDF come from the germline V gene (reference sequence). The length of the CDR3 is 16 residues. J lost 1 base, V lost 0 bases, and 3 bases had no gene match.

The rearrangement joins TRBV29-1 to TRBJ2-3, with unresolved D. This CDR3 is 14 amino acids long. V shed 0 bases and J shed 5 bases, with 12 bases lying between them. Germline lookup yields CDR1 SQVTM and CDR2 ANQGSEA. The CDR3, as DNA: TGCAGCGTTGAAGAATTCAGGAAAGGAGATACGCAGTATTTT. This encodes CSVEEFRKGDTQYF.

V gene TRBV6-5 combines with J gene TRBJ2-2; D is possibly TRBD2 (7 bases). This CDR3 has 15 amino acids. The V end was cut by 6 bases, the J end by 5 bases, with 16 bases between. CDR1 and CDR2 (germline): MNHEY, SVGAGI. The CDR3 coding sequence is TGTGCCAGCAGAACGGGGGGCGCTCGGACCGGGGAGCTGTTTTTT. It encodes CASRTGGARTGELFF.

The CDR3: CASSWGTGVSSGANVLTF. The CDR3 DNA reads as TGTGCCAGCAGCTGGGGGACAGGGGTTTCCTCTGGGGCCAACGTCCTGACTTTC. J is TRBJ2-6 and V is TRBV7-2, with 10 bases lining up with TRBD1. The CDR3 consists of 18 residues. V shed 4 bases, J shed 0 bases, and the junction held 6 bases outside the gene matches. The germline V gene encodes CDR1 SGHTA and CDR2 FQGNSA.

This chain links TRBV7-2 with TRBJ1-1; possibly TRBD1 for D (6 bases). The CDR3 has 13 residues. CDR1 is SGHTA, CDR2 FQGNSA, per germline. V lost 6 bases, J lost 5 bases, and 13 bases lay in between. CDR3 DNA: TGTGCCAGCAGTGGGACATTGAGGACTGAAGCTTTCTTT. Protein product: CASSGTLRTEAFF.

A single count supports this clone. CDR3 nucleotides: TGTGCCAGCAGGGGTCTTAGTGCTAGCGGATACAATGAGCAGTTCTTC. Its protein is CASRGLSASGYNEQFF. The chain links TRBV28 to TRBJ2-1; 7 nucleotides agree with TRBD2. The V segment lost 6 bases and the J segment 4 bases; nucleotides outside the gene matches: 12. The CDR3 covers 16 residues. CDR1 is MDHEN and CDR2 is SYDVKM in the germline V gene.

The chain has TRBV2 and TRBJ2-7, with D perhaps matching TRBD2 (5 bases). Germline V lookup: CDR1 SNHLY, CDR2 FYNNEI. CDR3 length equals 14 residues. Trimming took 1 base from V and 4 from J, leaving 11 bases between them. The CDR3 coding sequence is TGTGCCAGCAGTGAAGGGAGGAGAGAATACGAGCAGTACTTC. Its protein is CASSEGRREYEQYF.